This entry features one T cell receptor (beta chain) sequence. The data derive from a study of blood T cell repertoires in COVID-19. Turning to the study itself: The origin of the acute and convalescent COVID-19 samples was the United States, Italy and Spain. T cells, B-cell-depleted T cells, or PBMCs provided the cDNA or gDNA that served as material.

V lost 11 bases to trimming and J lost 4 bases, with 20 bases between them. Germline CDR1 MDHEN, CDR2 SYDVKM. The CDR3 has 14 residues. Authors' analysis steps: Reference gene primers were amplified, and this amplification served to estimate nucleated cell counts. The method was immunoSEQ multiplex PCR; TCRdb's version includes in-frame clones alone and lacks a portion of them. The V and J calls and clone size come from that table; D and trimming were worked out from the DNA. The sample contains around 140,000 clones, roughly 90% of which appear only once. The sequence was obtained from a man in his fifties or sixties with active or convalescent COVID-19. This rearrangement joins TRBV28 to TRBJ1-2, with a possible D match to TRBD1 (5 bases). Sequencing used peripheral blood. The CDR3 DNA sequence: TGTGCCGGAGCCAAGGGGCCTAGGTTCTATGGCTACACCTTC. Protein sequence: CAGAKGPRFYGYTF.